A selection of T cell receptor beta chains follows, all from one sample in a study of cytomegalovirus exposure and HLA in healthy donors. TCRdb's copy holds only in-frame clones and misses some; the assay was immunoSEQ multiplex PCR. Among 71,000 or so clones, about 94% were seen once, and the ten largest hold roughly 1%. What was sequenced was PBMCs. All receptors derive from a woman younger than 30 in good health and CMV-seronegative. CDR3s leave out the opening cysteine and the closing phenylalanine or tryptophan. Each record gives: D gene, V gene, J gene, CDR3 protein. The D gene is left open where the match is weak.

d_gene: TRBD1; v_gene: TRBV4-1; j_gene: TRBJ2-2; CDR3aa: ASSQDRQGANTGELF
d_gene: -; v_gene: TRBV5-6; j_gene: TRBJ2-7; CDR3aa: ASSRQVVYEQY
d_gene: -; v_gene: TRBV7-6; j_gene: TRBJ1-1; CDR3aa: ASSLVSGAGTEAF
d_gene: TRBD1; v_gene: TRBV7-8; j_gene: TRBJ1-3; CDR3aa: ASSLERDSLGGNTIY
d_gene: -; v_gene: TRBV6-1; j_gene: TRBJ1-3; CDR3aa: ASSQGPENTIY
d_gene: -; v_gene: TRBV15; j_gene: TRBJ1-5; CDR3aa: ATSREGKGDQPQH
d_gene: -; v_gene: TRBV7-8; j_gene: TRBJ2-7; CDR3aa: ASSDSYEQY
d_gene: -; v_gene: TRBV6-5; j_gene: TRBJ1-3; CDR3aa: ASSGSERHTIY
d_gene: -; v_gene: TRBV29-1; j_gene: TRBJ2-2; CDR3aa: TAVNTGELF
d_gene: -; v_gene: TRBV6-8; j_gene: TRBJ1-5; CDR3aa: ASSYGGGLSHQPQH
d_gene: -; v_gene: TRBV5-6; j_gene: TRBJ2-7; CDR3aa: ASSPPWGEDYEQY
d_gene: -; v_gene: TRBV6-5; j_gene: TRBJ1-5; CDR3aa: ASRMLAYSNQPQH
d_gene: -; v_gene: TRBV4-1; j_gene: TRBJ2-7; CDR3aa: ASSQDRDNSYEQY
d_gene: TRBD1; v_gene: TRBV7-3; j_gene: TRBJ2-3; CDR3aa: ASSRTGADTQY
d_gene: TRBD2; v_gene: TRBV15; j_gene: TRBJ2-1; CDR3aa: ATSRGLEFEQF
d_gene: TRBD2; v_gene: TRBV4-2; j_gene: TRBJ2-1; CDR3aa: ASSQKERESDEQF
d_gene: -; v_gene: TRBV27; j_gene: TRBJ2-2; CDR3aa: ASNGRTTGELF